These 30 T cell receptor beta chains share one sample of origin, sequenced in a study of OX40 agonist ivuxolimab in advanced cancers. Profiling relied on immunoSEQ multiplex PCR, and the TCRdb table lists in-frame clones only, not all of them. The sample includes about 94,000 clones, over 75% seen only once; the top ten take approximately 0.3%. This sample comprised CD4+ or CD8+ T cells sorted from blood, obtained in a trial of the OX40 agonist ivuxolimab. These receptors were obtained from an adult with an advanced solid tumor such as melanoma, head and neck, liver or kidney cancer.

The V gene is TRBV27, the J gene TRBJ1-1, with D uncertain. V was pared by 6 bases and J by 3 bases, with 8 bases between. Germline lookup yields CDR1 MNHEY and CDR2 SMNVEV (reference sequence). The CDR3 has 12 residues. CDR3 sequence (DNA): TGTGCCAGCAGGGACCGCTACACTGAAGCTTTCTTT. Amino acids: CASRDRYTEAFF.

This clone occurred a few times. The J gene is TRBJ1-5, the V gene TRBV10-1; D remains unclear. Germline CDR1 WNHNN, CDR2 SYGVQD (reference sequence). The CDR3 runs to 11 residues. Trimming left V 4 bases short and J 4 bases short, with 2 bases between. Written as DNA, the CDR3 is TGCGCCAGCAGTGTAAATCAGCCCCAGCATTTT. Encoded protein: CASSVNQPQHF.

The gene calls are TRBV7-3 and TRBJ2-2; D uncertain. Trimming removed 1 base from V and 4 bases from J, with 4 bases in between. In germline, CDR1 is SGHTA, CDR2 FQGTGA. CDR3 length: 13 amino acids. DNA for the CDR3: TGTGCCAGCAGCTTAAGAAGCACCGGGGAGCTGTTTTTT. Translation gives CASSLRSTGELFF.

The CDR3 DNA is TGTGCCAGCAGTGAAGTAGGAAGGGGGACTAGCGGGGCCCGCTACAATGAGCAGTTCTTC. This gives the protein CASSEVGRGTSGARYNEQFF. The chain links TRBV6-1 to TRBJ2-1; the match to TRBD2 covers 13 bases. This CDR3 comprises 20 residues. V was clipped by 1 base and J by 3 bases; unmatched bases: 12. CDR1 MNHNS and CDR2 SASEGT come from the germline V gene.

This sequence joins TRBV18 and TRBJ1-1; D remains unclear. The V end was cut by 6 bases, the J end by 0 bases, with 11 bases between. Germline V gene data show CDR1 as KGHSH and CDR2 as LQKENI. This CDR3 comprises 14 residues. The CDR3 DNA sequence: TGTGCCAGCTCCCTCGACACCATGAACACTGAAGCTTTCTTT. Amino acid sequence: CASSLDTMNTEAFF.

The V call is TRBV7-2, the J call TRBJ2-1, with D perhaps matching TRBD1 (5 bases). The CDR3 sequence is 18 residues long. V was shortened by 3 bases and J by 0 bases, with 18 bases between the two germline ends. The germline V gene encodes CDR1 SGHTA and CDR2 FQGNSA. The CDR3 nucleotides read TGTGCCAGCAGCTTGAGGTGGGCACAGGCTAGCTCCTACAATGAGCAGTTCTTC. Protein sequence: CASSLRWAQASSYNEQFF. Looking up the rest from reference TRBV7-2 and TRBJ2-1 gives the full variable domain: GAGVSQSPSNKVTEKGKDVELRCDPISGHTALYWYRQSLGQGLEFLIYFQGNSAPDKSGLPSDRFSAERTGGSVSTLTIQRTQQEDSAVYLCASSLRWAQASSYNEQFFGPGTRLTVL.

This clone came up a few times. J is TRBJ2-7 and V is TRBV5-1, with D maybe TRBD1 (6 bases). Trimming removed 2 bases at V and 3 bases at J, with 12 bases between. The CDR3 consists of 14 residues. Germline CDR1 is SGHRS and CDR2 is YFSETQ. CDR3 in amino acids: CASSLTGSGYEQYF. In DNA, the CDR3 is TGCGCCAGCAGCTTAACAGGGTCCGGCTACGAGCAGTACTTC.

V is TRBV6-4 and J is TRBJ1-2, with D perhaps matching TRBD1 (6 bases). The CDR3 is made up of 15 amino acids. Per germline, CDR1 MRHNA and CDR2 SNTAGT. Trimming took 0 bases from V and 2 from J, leaving 10 bases between them. In nucleotides, the CDR3 is TGTGCCAGCAGTGACTCGGGAACAGGGAACTATGGCTACACCTTC. Translated: CASSDSGTGNYGYTF.

The count of this clone is one. The V gene is TRBV27, the J gene TRBJ1-6; D unclear. This CDR3 has 14 amino acids. V was cut by 7 bases and J by 7 bases, with 14 bases left in between. The germline gives CDR1 MNHEY, CDR2 SMNVEV (reference sequence). The CDR3 protein is CASKPGRTNSPLHF. The CDR3 DNA reads TGTGCCAGCAAGCCGGGCCGAACAAATTCACCCCTCCACTTT.

The J gene is TRBJ1-6, the V gene TRBV18; tentatively, D is TRBD1 (6 bases). Per germline, CDR1 KGHSH and CDR2 LQKENI. The CDR3 totals 15 residues. With 6 bases removed from V and 9 bases from J, the gap between germline ends came to 18 bases. The CDR3 region has the DNA TGTGCCAGCTCCCTTAAGACAGGAGAGAGTTCACCCCTCCACTTT. It yields the protein CASSLKTGESSPLHF.

The chain has TRBV30 and TRBJ1-2; D ambiguous. Germline V gene data show CDR1 as GTSNPN and CDR2 as SVGIG (reference sequence). Trimming removed 0 bases from V and 7 bases from J, with 15 bases in between. This CDR3 spans 14 amino acids. In DNA form, the CDR3 reads TGTGCCTGGAGTGTATACAACCTCCCCCTTGGCTACACCTTC. Translated, it gives CAWSVYNLPLGYTF. Variable domain in full (rest from reference TRBV30 and TRBJ1-2): SQTIHQWPATLVQPVGSPLSLECTVEGTSNPNLYWYRQAAGRGLQLLFYSVGIGQISSEVPQNLSASRPQDRQFILSSKKLLLSDSGFYLCAWSVYNLPLGYTFGSGTRLTVV.

The count of this clone is one. CDR3 bases: TGTGCCAGCAGGGGGGCCAGGGGGCGGAACGAGCAGTACTTC. Amino acid sequence: CASRGARGRNEQYF. The J gene is TRBJ2-7, the V gene TRBV7-2, with 8 bases identical to TRBD1. Unmatched junction bases numbered 9, after V lost 6 bases and J lost 5 bases. Germline loops: CDR1 SGHTA, CDR2 FQGNSA. CDR3 length: 14 amino acids.

In this sample, this clone turned up a few times. The V call is TRBV11-2, the J call TRBJ2-3; D possibly corresponds to TRBD2 (5 bases). Germline values: CDR1 SGHAT, CDR2 FQNNGV. CDR3 length equals 16 residues. V was shortened by 5 bases and J by 4 bases, with 19 bases between the two germline ends. The CDR3 loop reads CASSPPSGIGPDTQYF. The CDR3 coding sequence is TGTGCCAGCAGCCCCCCCTCGGGGATCGGGCCAGATACGCAGTATTTT. Full variable domain (missing parts from reference TRBV11-2 and TRBJ2-3): EAGVAQSPRYKIIEKRQSVAFWCNPISGHATLYWYQQILGQGPKLLIQFQNNGVVDDSQLPKDRFSAERLKGVDSTLKIQPAKLEDSAVYLCASSPPSGIGPDTQYFGPGTRLTVL.

The V call is TRBV7-2, the J call TRBJ1-1, with 9 positions matching TRBD1. This CDR3 region has 13 residues. Per germline, CDR1 SGHTA and CDR2 FQGNSA. V was pared by 5 bases and J by 3 bases, with 1 base of the junction left unmatched. Here the CDR3 DNA reads TGTGCCAGCAGCCGGGACAGGGACACTGAAGCTTTCTTT. Translation gives CASSRDRDTEAFF.

The V gene is TRBV18, the J gene TRBJ2-1; 9 bases align to TRBD2. V gave up 4 bases and J gave up 8 bases; unmatched junction bases: 18. Germline V CDR1 and CDR2: KGHSH, LQKENI. The CDR3 runs 18 residues. The CDR3 DNA reads as TGTGCCAGCTCACATAAAGGCCCAGCGGGGGGCGAATCTCATGAGCAGTTCTTC. Translating gives CASSHKGPAGGESHEQFF.

This clone was counted a single time. The chain couples TRBV13 to TRBJ1-1; D not resolved. The V gene's germline CDR1 is PRHDT and CDR2 FYEKMQ (reference sequence). Trimming took 3 bases from V and 0 from J, leaving 11 bases between them. The CDR3 is 15 residues long. CDR3 nucleotide sequence: TGTGCCAGCAGCTTGGGAACGGGCCTGAACACTGAAGCTTTCTTT. As protein: CASSLGTGLNTEAFF.

This rearrangement joins TRBV7-9 to TRBJ1-1; D may be TRBD1 (5 bases). Germline CDR1 SEHNR, CDR2 FQNEAQ (reference sequence). Trimming left V 6 bases short and J 4 bases short, with 15 bases between. The CDR3 sequence is 14 residues long. The CDR3 coding sequence is TGTGCCAGCAGGGGGGAGGGCCAGGGCACTGAAGCTTTCTTT. It specifies CASRGEGQGTEAFF.

The V call is TRBV18, the J call TRBJ2-1; the match to TRBD2 covers 12 bases. J was trimmed by 6 bases and V by 6 bases; bases with no gene match: 6. Germline assignment: CDR1 KGHSH and CDR2 LQKENI. The CDR3 sequence is 15 residues long. CDR3: CASSPSGGGPNEQFF. As DNA, the CDR3 is TGTGCCAGCTCCCCTAGCGGGGGGGGTCCCAATGAGCAGTTCTTC.

The chain combines TRBV19 with TRBJ2-1; 12 bases map to TRBD2. This CDR3 is built from 16 residues. CDR1 is LNHDA and CDR2 is SQIVND in the germline V gene (reference sequence). V was pared by 9 bases and J by 15 bases, with 21 bases of the junction left unmatched. CDR3 in DNA: TGTGCCAGCAGGGAGACTAGCGGGGGCCCGGTCGTGCGTCTGTTCTTC. It yields the protein CASRETSGGPVVRLFF.

The genes are TRBV10-3 and TRBJ2-7, with D possibly TRBD2 on 5 matching bases. V was trimmed by 0 bases and J by 7 bases, leaving 16 bases between them. The germline V gene encodes CDR1 ENHRY and CDR2 SYGVKD. The CDR3 loop spans 15 amino acids. CDR3 amino acids: CAISESSRGPREQYF. As DNA, the CDR3 is TGTGCCATCAGTGAGTCGTCCCGAGGGCCTCGAGAGCAGTACTTC.

The rearrangement joins TRBV7-3 to TRBJ2-2; no reliable D call. Germline CDR1 SGHTA, CDR2 FQGTGA. This CDR3 is built from 17 residues. Trimming removed 5 bases from V and 2 bases from J, with 18 bases in between. CDR3 residues: CASSPENSNFNTGELFF. The CDR3, as DNA: TGTGCCAGCAGCCCAGAAAACAGTAACTTCAACACCGGGGAGCTGTTTTTT.

CDR3 nucleotide sequence: TGTGCCAGCAGACCGGGACTCCCCGGGGAGCTGTTTTTT. Encoded protein: CASRPGLPGELFF. The chain is built from TRBV27 and TRBJ2-2; the D gene is possibly TRBD2 (6 bases). Germline loops: CDR1 MNHEY, CDR2 SMNVEV (reference sequence). This CDR3 region has 13 residues. V lost 6 bases and J lost 6, with 11 bases in between.

The genes are TRBV6-6 and TRBJ2-5, with TRBD2 identical over 8 bases. Trimming removed 6 bases from V and 1 base from J; junction bases left unmatched: 7. Germline V gives CDR1 MNHNY, CDR2 SVGAGI (reference sequence). CDR3 length: 15 residues. CDR3 region: CASSRPSGGQETQYF. DNA for the CDR3: TGTGCCAGCAGCCGCCCGAGCGGGGGCCAAGAGACCCAGTACTTC.

The V call is TRBV6-5, the J call TRBJ2-7; D is unresolved. The ends were cut back, 5 bases at V and 8 bases at J, with 16 bases in the middle. CDR1 is MNHEY, CDR2 SVGAGI, per germline. CDR3 length equals 13 residues. The CDR3 protein is CASSEARVEKQYF. In DNA, the CDR3 is TGTGCCAGCAGTGAAGCTCGTGTCGAAAAGCAGTACTTC.

The chain links TRBV25-1 to TRBJ2-2; a weak D match, TRBD1 (6 bases). Looked up from germline, CDR1 is MGHDK and CDR2 is SYGVNS. The CDR3 totals 16 residues. V was clipped by 5 bases and J by 0 bases, with 13 bases between them. CDR3 loop: CASSRVQGSNTGELFF. The CDR3 DNA reads as TGTGCCAGCAGTCGCGTACAGGGATCGAACACCGGGGAGCTGTTTTTT.

The V and J genes are TRBV29-1 and TRBJ2-4; 9 bases are shared with TRBD2. The CDR3 has 12 amino acids. V was pared by 6 bases and J by 9 bases, with 6 bases of the junction left unmatched. CDR1 SQVTM and CDR2 ANQGSEA come from the germline V gene. DNA for the CDR3: TGCAGCGTGCACGGGACTAGCAGCATTCAGTACTTC. It is translated as CSVHGTSSIQYF.

The chain uses TRBV7-2 and TRBJ1-2; 8 positions agree with TRBD1. V lost 4 bases to trimming and J lost 7 bases; unmatched junction nucleotides: 5. The germline CDR1 and CDR2 sequences are SGHTA and FQGNSA. The CDR3 runs 13 residues. CDR3 sequence (DNA): TGTGCCAGCAGCTCGGGACAGGTGATTGGCTACACCTTC. As protein: CASSSGQVIGYTF.

This sequence joins TRBV9 and TRBJ1-1; D gene unclear. Germline lookup yields CDR1 SGDLS and CDR2 YYNGEE. V was trimmed by 4 bases and J by 5 bases, leaving 12 bases between them. The CDR3 is made up of 13 amino acids. CDR3 sequence: CASSPTARTEAFF. The CDR3 DNA reads as TGTGCCAGCAGCCCCACGGCCCGGACTGAAGCTTTCTTT. Supplemented by reference TRBV9 and TRBJ1-1, the full variable domain reads DSGVTQTPKHLITATGQRVTLRCSPRSGDLSVYWYQQSLDQGLQFLIQYYNGEERAKGNILERFSAQQFPDLHSELNLSSLELGDSALYFCASSPTARTEAFFGQGTRLTVV.

V and J are TRBV30 and TRBJ2-7; D remains ambiguous. The V gene lost 0 bases and the J gene lost 2 bases, with 8 bases spanning the gap. CDR3 length: 13 residues. CDR1 GTSNPN and CDR2 SVGIG come from the germline V gene (reference sequence). The CDR3 nucleotides read TGTGCCTGGAGTGTCCCCCCGACCTACGAGCAGTACTTC. This sequence encodes CAWSVPPTYEQYF.

In this sample, this clone turned up a few times. This chain joins TRBV20-1 and TRBJ1-1; 7 bases line up with TRBD1. This CDR3 region has 11 residues. Germline lookup yields CDR1 DFQATT and CDR2 SNEGSKA (reference sequence). After removal of 6 bases from V and 11 bases from J, the junction contained 9 bases not matched to a gene. This chain's CDR3 is CSAPGQSYAFF. The CDR3 DNA reads TGCAGTGCCCCGGGACAGAGTTACGCTTTCTTT.